The T cell receptor beta chain described here comes from a study of cytomegalovirus exposure and HLA in healthy donors. V lost 5 bases, J lost 5 bases, and 5 bases stayed unmatched. In germline, CDR1 is MNHEY, CDR2 SMNVEV (reference sequence). The CDR3 is made up of 14 amino acids. In the PCR, 60 Vbeta and 13 Jbeta primers were used. The protocol was immunoSEQ multiplex PCR, while the TCRdb copy is restricted to in-frame clones and leaves out a portion. The sample lists about 230,000 clones, about 89% occurring once. The receptor was derived from a woman between 18 and 29 years old in good health and CMV-seronegative. The chain couples TRBV27 to TRBJ1-5, with 8 bases fitting TRBD1. Sequenced sample: PBMCs. DNA for the CDR3: TGTGCCAGCAGTCCCGGGACAGGTTATCAGCCCCAGCATTTT. Translated: CASSPGTGYQPQHF.